Listed below are T cell receptor beta chains from one sample, sequenced in a study of response to subunit inactivated influenza vaccine. One entry per CDR3 protein results from TCRdb running MiXCR on the RT-PCR reads. The profile shows around 470,000 distinct CDR3 sequences, approximately 7.7% of them singletons. The material was PBMCs from blood, obtained 23 to 25 months after vaccination. The source of these receptors is a man between 50 and 70 years old who received an inactivated influenza vaccine. CDR3s include the opening cysteine and the closing phenylalanine or tryptophan. A D gene is named only where the DNA matches it firmly. Some rows mark clone size as missing; the rest say once, few, many or name a class of expanded clone.

v_call: TRBV20-1; clone_size: few; j_call: TRBJ1-1; d_call: .; cdr3_nt: TGCAGTGCGGAAGCCCCAAAACGTGGGACTGAAGCTTTCTTT; cdr3_aa: CSAEAPKRGTEAFF
v_call: TRBV28; clone_size: .; j_call: TRBJ2-6; d_call: TRBD1; cdr3_nt: TGTGCCAGCAGTGACGGGACAGGGCCCTCTGGGGCCAACGTCCTGACTTTC; cdr3_aa: CASSDGTGPSGANVLTF
v_call: TRBV7-2; clone_size: many; j_call: TRBJ2-5; d_call: .; cdr3_nt: TGTGCCAGCAGCTCCGGGTTGACGGAGACCCAGTACTTC; cdr3_aa: CASSSGLTETQYF
v_call: TRBV21-1; clone_size: .; j_call: TRBJ1-2; d_call: .; cdr3_nt: TGTGCCAGCAGCAAAGCGGCACAGACTAACTATGGCTACACCTTC; cdr3_aa: CASSKAAQTNYGYTF
v_call: TRBV6-2/TRBV6-3; clone_size: .; j_call: TRBJ2-2; d_call: .; cdr3_nt: TGTGCCAGCAGTTACTCGAAAGTAACCGGGGAGCTGTTTTTT; cdr3_aa: CASSYSKVTGELFF
v_call: TRBV29-1; clone_size: many; j_call: TRBJ2-2; d_call: .; cdr3_nt: TGCAGCGTTGAAGATCGTGCAGGGTTGAGGACCGGGGAGCTGTTTTTT; cdr3_aa: CSVEDRAGLRTGELFF
v_call: TRBV3-1; clone_size: many; j_call: TRBJ2-5; d_call: .; cdr3_nt: TGTGCCAGCAGCCAAGATCCCCAGCAAGAGACCCAGTACTTC; cdr3_aa: CASSQDPQQETQYF
v_call: TRBV30; clone_size: few; j_call: TRBJ2-1; d_call: .; cdr3_nt: TGTGCCTGGAGCGTTGGGTCGCAGTTCTTC; cdr3_aa: CAWSVGSQFF
v_call: TRBV4-1; clone_size: few; j_call: TRBJ2-5; d_call: .; cdr3_nt: TGCGCCAGCAGCCAACGTTGGCAGGGGGGCGAGACCCAGTACTTC; cdr3_aa: CASSQRWQGGETQYF
v_call: TRBV6-4; clone_size: few; j_call: TRBJ2-3; d_call: .; cdr3_nt: TGTGCCAGCAGTGTTGGGCATAGTATCACAGATACGCAGTATTTT; cdr3_aa: CASSVGHSITDTQYF
v_call: TRBV6-1; clone_size: .; j_call: TRBJ2-7; d_call: .; cdr3_nt: TGTGCCTGCCCGTGTGGGAACAGCGCGTACGAGCAGTACTTC; cdr3_aa: CACPCGNSAYEQYF
v_call: TRBV29-1; clone_size: .; j_call: TRBJ2-2; d_call: TRBD1; cdr3_nt: TGCAGCGTTAAAGGGACAGAGACCAACACCGGGGAGCTGTTTTTT; cdr3_aa: CSVKGTETNTGELFF
v_call: TRBV6-5; clone_size: many; j_call: TRBJ2-1; d_call: .; cdr3_nt: TGTGCCAGCACCCCGGACCACTACAGGCAGTTCTTC; cdr3_aa: CASTPDHYRQFF
v_call: TRBV20-1; clone_size: few; j_call: TRBJ2-7; d_call: TRBD2; cdr3_nt: TGCAGTGCTAAATCGGGACTAGCGGGAGAAGGTCCCTACGAGCAGTACTTC; cdr3_aa: CSAKSGLAGEGPYEQYF
v_call: TRBV5-1; clone_size: few; j_call: TRBJ2-1; d_call: TRBD2; cdr3_nt: TGCGCCAGCAGCTTGCTCCGGGGGGGCAATGGGAATGAGCAGTTCTTC; cdr3_aa: CASSLLRGGNGNEQFF
v_call: TRBV6-1; clone_size: few; j_call: TRBJ1-5; d_call: TRBD1; cdr3_nt: TGTGCCAGCACCCTGGGGGGGGGACAGGGGGCAATTCGGCCCCAGCATTTT; cdr3_aa: CASTLGGGQGAIRPQHF
v_call: TRBV6-2/TRBV6-3; clone_size: .; j_call: TRBJ2-2; d_call: .; cdr3_nt: TGTGCCAGCAGAACCGACAGGACCATGAACACCGGGGAGCTGTTTTTT; cdr3_aa: CASRTDRTMNTGELFF
v_call: TRBV6-2/TRBV6-3; clone_size: .; j_call: TRBJ1-5; d_call: .; cdr3_nt: TGTGCCAACATGAGAAAGGGGCATCAGCCCCAGCATTTT; cdr3_aa: CANMRKGHQPQHF
v_call: TRBV12-3/TRBV12-4; clone_size: few; j_call: TRBJ2-5; d_call: .; cdr3_nt: TGTGCCAGCAGTTTATATAGGGGAGAACAAGAGACCCAGTACTTC; cdr3_aa: CASSLYRGEQETQYF
v_call: TRBV12-3/TRBV12-4; clone_size: .; j_call: TRBJ2-1; d_call: .; cdr3_nt: TGTGCCAGCAGTTTTGGTATGCCGGATGAGCAGTTCTTC; cdr3_aa: CASSFGMPDEQFF
v_call: TRBV4-3; clone_size: few; j_call: TRBJ2-1; d_call: TRBD2; cdr3_nt: TGCGCCAGCAGTACTAGCGGCCCAACCGGCCCCAACAATGAGCAGTTCTTC; cdr3_aa: CASSTSGPTGPNNEQFF
v_call: TRBV7-9; clone_size: few; j_call: TRBJ2-2; d_call: .; cdr3_nt: TGTGCCAGCAGCTTATCCGGGGGCCTCTCGGGGGCCGGGGAGCTGTTTTTT; cdr3_aa: CASSLSGGLSGAGELFF
v_call: TRBV4-3; clone_size: .; j_call: TRBJ2-2; d_call: .; cdr3_nt: TGCGCCAGCAGCCAAGATTTTTCTTCCGGGGAGCTGTTTTTT; cdr3_aa: CASSQDFSSGELFF
v_call: TRBV29-1; clone_size: few; j_call: TRBJ2-5; d_call: .; cdr3_nt: TGCAGCGTGGAAGGACTAACTCAAGAGACCCAGTACTTC; cdr3_aa: CSVEGLTQETQYF
v_call: TRBV15; clone_size: many; j_call: TRBJ2-7; d_call: .; cdr3_nt: TGTGCCACCAGCGACGGCTACGAGCAGTACTTC; cdr3_aa: CATSDGYEQYF
v_call: TRBV19; clone_size: .; j_call: TRBJ2-5; d_call: TRBD2; cdr3_nt: TGTGCCAGTAGTACTGGGACTAGCGGGAGTCCATACTTC; cdr3_aa: CASSTGTSGSPYF
v_call: TRBV5-1; clone_size: many; j_call: TRBJ2-3; d_call: .; cdr3_nt: TGCGCCAGCAGCTATACAGAAAGCACAGATACGCAGTATTTT; cdr3_aa: CASSYTESTDTQYF
v_call: TRBV4-2; clone_size: many; j_call: TRBJ2-7; d_call: TRBD2; cdr3_nt: TGTGCCAGCAGCCAAGTAGGCGGGACTAGGCCCTACGAGCAGTACTTC; cdr3_aa: CASSQVGGTRPYEQYF
v_call: TRBV2; clone_size: few; j_call: TRBJ2-2; d_call: .; cdr3_nt: TGTGCCAGCAGTGGAGTAACGAACACCGGGGAGCTGTTTTTT; cdr3_aa: CASSGVTNTGELFF
v_call: TRBV15; clone_size: many; j_call: TRBJ1-1; d_call: .; cdr3_nt: TGTGCCACCAGCAGAGATAGGTCTTATGAGGGTCCGGAAGCTTTCTTT; cdr3_aa: CATSRDRSYEGPEAFF
v_call: TRBV30; clone_size: many; j_call: TRBJ2-4; d_call: .; cdr3_nt: TGTGCCTGGAGTCGGATTCATGGGGACATTCAGTACTTC; cdr3_aa: CAWSRIHGDIQYF
v_call: TRBV28; clone_size: many; j_call: TRBJ2-5; d_call: TRBD2; cdr3_nt: TGTGCCAGCAGCCTCAGTAGCGGGGGAGAGACCCAGTACTTC; cdr3_aa: CASSLSSGGETQYF
v_call: TRBV20-1; clone_size: few; j_call: TRBJ2-5; d_call: .; cdr3_nt: TGCAGTGCTAGATCAGGGGGGCCAGCCCAAGAGACCCAGTACTTC; cdr3_aa: CSARSGGPAQETQYF
v_call: TRBV6-5; clone_size: few; j_call: TRBJ1-6; d_call: .; cdr3_nt: TGTGCCAGCAGTCACGAAGGGGGCTATAATTCACCCCTCCACTTT; cdr3_aa: CASSHEGGYNSPLHF
v_call: TRBV30; clone_size: many; j_call: TRBJ2-1; d_call: .; cdr3_nt: TGTGCCTGGAACAGTTACAATGAGCAGTTCTTC; cdr3_aa: CAWNSYNEQFF
v_call: TRBV12-3/TRBV12-4; clone_size: many; j_call: TRBJ2-2; d_call: .; cdr3_nt: TGTGCCAGCAGTTTAGGAGCTAGCGTAAACACCGGGGAGCTGTTTTTT; cdr3_aa: CASSLGASVNTGELFF
v_call: TRBV28; clone_size: many; j_call: TRBJ2-7; d_call: TRBD1; cdr3_nt: TGTGCCAGCAAAGGACAGGGCCACGAGCAGTACTTC; cdr3_aa: CASKGQGHEQYF
v_call: TRBV12-3/TRBV12-4; clone_size: .; j_call: TRBJ1-1; d_call: .; cdr3_nt: TGTGCCAGCAGTTTAGTTAGCGGGCGAGCTTTCTTT; cdr3_aa: CASSLVSGRAFF
v_call: TRBV20-1; clone_size: many; j_call: TRBJ2-7; d_call: .; cdr3_nt: TGCAGTGCTGAGACCGGGGGCCGATCCTACGAGCAGTACTTC; cdr3_aa: CSAETGGRSYEQYF
v_call: TRBV12-3/TRBV12-4; clone_size: few; j_call: TRBJ1-3; d_call: .; cdr3_nt: TGTGCCAGCAGCTGGGACGGGAGAAACACCATATATTTT; cdr3_aa: CASSWDGRNTIYF
v_call: TRBV24-1; clone_size: many; j_call: TRBJ2-7; d_call: .; cdr3_nt: TGTGCCACCAGTGACGCGTCAGGGAGCTCCTACGAGCAGTACTTC; cdr3_aa: CATSDASGSSYEQYF
v_call: TRBV20-1; clone_size: many; j_call: TRBJ2-1; d_call: TRBD2; cdr3_nt: TGCAGTGCTAGAGATCGAGTAGCGGGAGGGAACGAGCAGTTCTTC; cdr3_aa: CSARDRVAGGNEQFF
v_call: TRBV5-1; clone_size: many; j_call: TRBJ2-5; d_call: TRBD1; cdr3_nt: TGCGCCAGCAGAGAAGGACAGGGAGGACAAGAGACCCAGTACTTC; cdr3_aa: CASREGQGGQETQYF
v_call: TRBV20-1; clone_size: many; j_call: TRBJ1-1; d_call: TRBD1; cdr3_nt: TGCAGTCCGACAGGGGGGCTAAACACTGAAGCTTTCTTT; cdr3_aa: CSPTGGLNTEAFF
v_call: TRBV19; clone_size: few; j_call: TRBJ1-6; d_call: TRBD1; cdr3_nt: TGTGCCAGTAGTATGGAAGGGGGCGCGACTTCACCCCTCCACTTT; cdr3_aa: CASSMEGGATSPLHF
v_call: TRBV5-8; clone_size: many; j_call: TRBJ2-1; d_call: TRBD2; cdr3_nt: TGTGCCAGCAGCTTGGGGCTAGCGGGAGCCTATGAGCAGTTCTTC; cdr3_aa: CASSLGLAGAYEQFF
v_call: TRBV19; clone_size: few; j_call: TRBJ1-5; d_call: .; cdr3_nt: TGTGCCAGTAGTATCAAGGGAGTCCAGCCCCAGCATTTT; cdr3_aa: CASSIKGVQPQHF
v_call: TRBV9; clone_size: few; j_call: TRBJ2-1; d_call: .; cdr3_nt: TGTGCCAGCAGCGGAGTTGGAGAGCGGGTGCCAAGTGAGCAGTTCTTC; cdr3_aa: CASSGVGERVPSEQFF
v_call: TRBV20-1; clone_size: .; j_call: TRBJ2-7; d_call: TRBD2; cdr3_nt: TGCAGTGCCATTACTAGCGGGAGTAAGTACGAGCAGTACTTC; cdr3_aa: CSAITSGSKYEQYF
v_call: TRBV7-7; clone_size: many; j_call: TRBJ2-1; d_call: TRBD1; cdr3_nt: TGTGCTAGCAGCACCGGACAGGAGTCCAATGAGCAGTTCTTC; cdr3_aa: CASSTGQESNEQFF
v_call: TRBV5-5; clone_size: .; j_call: TRBJ1-5; d_call: TRBD1; cdr3_nt: TGTGCCAGCAGCTCGGACAGGGGAGGTAACAATCAGCCCCAGCATTTT; cdr3_aa: CASSSDRGGNNQPQHF
v_call: TRBV7-2; clone_size: few; j_call: TRBJ2-1; d_call: TRBD2; cdr3_nt: TGTGCCAGCAGCGGCCAACTAGCGGGGGGGCTAAATGAGCAGTTCTTC; cdr3_aa: CASSGQLAGGLNEQFF
v_call: TRBV6-1; clone_size: few; j_call: TRBJ2-5; d_call: .; cdr3_nt: TGTGCCAGCAACGGGCGGGACCCCAAAGGGACCCAGTACTTC; cdr3_aa: CASNGRDPKGTQYF
v_call: TRBV27; clone_size: many; j_call: TRBJ2-1; d_call: .; cdr3_nt: TGTGCCAGCAGTGGGCTGGGGGGCAAGGAGCAGTTCTTC; cdr3_aa: CASSGLGGKEQFF
v_call: TRBV12-3/TRBV12-4; clone_size: .; j_call: TRBJ2-3; d_call: TRBD2; cdr3_nt: TGTGCCAGCAGCCAAACCGGGACTACTACAGATACGCAGTATTTT; cdr3_aa: CASSQTGTTTDTQYF
v_call: TRBV7-2; clone_size: many; j_call: TRBJ2-2; d_call: .; cdr3_nt: TGTGCCAGCAGCCAACTGGGGGCGAACACCGGGGAGCTGTTTTTT; cdr3_aa: CASSQLGANTGELFF